The source of this T cell receptor beta chain is a study of early T cells in non-severe SARS-CoV-2 infection. The overall study: Chains were unpaired, as sequencing was done on bulk RNA from unsorted whole blood.

The CDR3 is 14 amino acids. Looked up from germline, CDR1 is MDHEN and CDR2 is SYDVKM. V was shortened by 6 bases and J by 3 bases, with 15 bases between the two germline ends. This clonotype was seen repeatedly, ten times or more. What it binds is unknown. General study points: Matching results from VDJdb favored anti-spike CD8 responses, leaving private and CD4 specificities undetected.

Attachment of unique molecular identifiers was made to individual cDNA molecules. TCRdb redid the calling of the 5' RACE reads with MiXCR, one entry per CDR3 protein. The data show about 20,000 distinct CDR3 sequences, 4.5% to 5% seen once. The sequenced sample was whole blood. The chain combines TRBV28 with TRBJ2-7; D assignment may be TRBD1 or TRBD2 (5 bases each). This sequence was found in an adult who was a healthcare worker with PCR-confirmed SARS-CoV-2 infection or an uninfected control (not recorded which). The CDR3 DNA is TGTGCCAGCAGCCTAGCAGGGACCCTCTACGAGCAGTACTTC. As protein: CASSLAGTLYEQYF.